This entry features one T cell receptor beta chain sequence. The record originates from a study of shared clonotypes between healthy human individuals. Sequencing was performed with immunoSEQ multiplex PCR; in TCRdb, only in-frame clones are kept and a portion is missing. The data show approximately 1,500,000 clones, 95% to 99% seen once. The ends were cut back, 5 bases at V and 0 bases at J, with 11 bases in the middle. CDR1 is SGHTA, CDR2 FQGNSA, per germline. CDR3 length equals 15 residues. Sequencing was done on a sample of naive CD4+ T cells sorted from blood. The subset was: CD45RA+ positively selected. The chain uses TRBV7-2 and TRBJ1-5; perhaps TRBD1 as D (6 bases). This receptor was obtained from a man aged 30 to 39 in good health. The DNA for the CDR3 is TGTGCCAGCAGCGCTGGGACACTTAGCAATCAGCCCCAGCATTTT. Its protein product is CASSAGTLSNQPQHF.